The T cell receptor (beta chain) under discussion was sequenced for a study of healthy donors' naive CD4 and CD8 T cells. Whole-study findings and limits: Homeostatic proliferation of naive T cells was not examined as a bias source.

The length of the CDR3 is 13 residues. The V and J ends lost 0 bases and 6 bases, in that order; junction bases with no gene match: 3. The germline CDR1 and CDR2 sequences are SQVTM and ANQGSEA. Starting from roughly 0.55 ug of total RNA, TCR libraries were made with linear amplification. TCRdb fed the reads into MiXCR, producing one record per CDR3 protein. This sample yields about 180,000 distinct CDR3 sequences, of which around three quarters are seen a single time; 2% to 2.5% belongs to the top ten. About this clonotype: The antigen remains unidentified.

The sequencing input was naive CD4+ and CD8+ T cells sorted from blood, pooled from several donors. The rearrangement uses TRBV29-1 and TRBJ1-1; TRBD1 matches 8 bases. The sequence was collected from a pool of human donors in good health; the sample pools cells from several healthy donors. In DNA form, the CDR3 reads TGCAGCGTTGAAGACAGGGGGCCCGCTGAAGCTTTCTTT. The encoded protein is CSVEDRGPAEAFF.